Detailed here is one TCR beta chain. Its antigen is not identified. This entry comes from a study of T cell repertoires in cytomegalovirus infection. The CDR3 is made up of 16 amino acids. Germline assignment: CDR1 LGHDT and CDR2 YNNKEL (reference sequence). Between the trimmed V and J ends, which lost 1 base and 0 bases, there was a span of 10 bases. TCRdb re-called the reads through MiXCR, storing one row per CDR3 protein. Counted here are more than 250,000 distinct CDR3 sequences, approximately 25% occurring once; the ten biggest clones make up approximately 12%. The chain is built from TRBV3-1 and TRBJ1-3; a weak D match, TRBD1 (6 bases). This specimen was cultured PBMCs, taken from culture after CMV antigen stimulation. The receptor was derived from a human donor in good health (CMV status not recorded). Some clones in this sample may be carry-over from other donors' samples. CDR3 coding DNA: TGTGCCAGCAGCCAAGTAGGACAGAGCTCTGGAAACACCATATATTTT. The encoded protein is CASSQVGQSSGNTIYF.